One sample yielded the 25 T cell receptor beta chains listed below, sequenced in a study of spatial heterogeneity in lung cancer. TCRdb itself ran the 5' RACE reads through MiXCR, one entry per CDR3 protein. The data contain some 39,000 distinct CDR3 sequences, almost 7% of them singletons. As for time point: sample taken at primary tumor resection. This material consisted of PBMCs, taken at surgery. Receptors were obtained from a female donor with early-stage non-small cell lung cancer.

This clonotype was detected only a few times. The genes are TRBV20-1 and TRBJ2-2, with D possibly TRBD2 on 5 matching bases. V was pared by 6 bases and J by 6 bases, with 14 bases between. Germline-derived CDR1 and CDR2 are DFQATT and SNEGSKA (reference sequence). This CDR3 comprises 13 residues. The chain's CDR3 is CSAGRLASGELFF. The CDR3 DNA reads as TGCAGTGCGGGAAGGCTAGCCTCCGGGGAGCTGTTTTTT.

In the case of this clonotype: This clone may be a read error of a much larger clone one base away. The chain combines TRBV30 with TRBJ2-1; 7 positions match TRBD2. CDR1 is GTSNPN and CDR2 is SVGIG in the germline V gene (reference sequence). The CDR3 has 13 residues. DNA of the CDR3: TGTGCCAGGAGTGCACCCCCCGGACTAGGGAAGTTCTTC. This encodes CARSAPPGLGKFF.

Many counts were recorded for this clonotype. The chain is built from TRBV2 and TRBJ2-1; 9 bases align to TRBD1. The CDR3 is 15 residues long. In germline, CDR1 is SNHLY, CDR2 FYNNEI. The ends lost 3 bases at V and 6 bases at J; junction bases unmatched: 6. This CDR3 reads CASSEDRGGSNEQFF. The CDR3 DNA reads TGTGCCAGCAGTGAGGACAGGGGAGGGTCCAATGAGCAGTTCTTC.

DNA of the CDR3: TGTGCCAGCAGCTTAGACAGGGTCGAGACTGAAGCTTTCTTT. This codes for CASSLDRVETEAFF. The rearrangement joins TRBV7-2 to TRBJ1-1; D is possibly TRBD1 (6 bases). This CDR3 comprises 14 residues. With 1 base removed from V and 5 bases from J, the gap between germline ends came to 11 bases. From germline, CDR1 is SGHTA and CDR2 FQGNSA. The complete variable domain, with remaining parts taken from reference TRBV7-2 and TRBJ1-1, reads GAGVSQSPSNKVTEKGKDVELRCDPISGHTALYWYRQSLGQGLEFLIYFQGNSAPDKSGLPSDRFSAERTGGSVSTLTIQRTQQEDSAVYLCASSLDRVETEAFFGQGTRLTVV.

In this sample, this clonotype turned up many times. For the CDR3, the DNA is TGTGCCAGCTCCACCGAGGACGAGACCCAGTACTTC. It specifies CASSTEDETQYF. The chain links TRBV18 to TRBJ2-5; D ambiguous. This CDR3 contains 12 residues. CDR1 KGHSH and CDR2 LQKENI come from the germline V gene. V was trimmed by 6 bases and J by 5 bases, leaving 10 bases between them.

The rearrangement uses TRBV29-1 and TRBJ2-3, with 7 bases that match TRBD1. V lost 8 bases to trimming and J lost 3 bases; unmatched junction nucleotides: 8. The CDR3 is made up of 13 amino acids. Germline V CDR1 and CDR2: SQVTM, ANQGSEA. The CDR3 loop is CSFWTGRTDTQYF. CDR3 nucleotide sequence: TGCAGCTTCTGGACAGGAAGAACAGATACGCAGTATTTT.

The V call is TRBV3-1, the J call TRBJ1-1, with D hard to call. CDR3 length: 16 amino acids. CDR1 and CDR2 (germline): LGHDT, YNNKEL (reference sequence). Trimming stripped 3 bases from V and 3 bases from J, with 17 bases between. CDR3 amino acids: CASSHQLGVSDTEAFF. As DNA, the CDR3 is TGTGCCAGCAGCCATCAACTTGGCGTTTCGGACACTGAAGCTTTCTTT.

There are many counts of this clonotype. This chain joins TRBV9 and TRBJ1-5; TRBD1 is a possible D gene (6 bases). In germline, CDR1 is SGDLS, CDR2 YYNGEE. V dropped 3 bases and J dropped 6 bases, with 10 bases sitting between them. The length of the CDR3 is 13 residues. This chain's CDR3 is CASSGEGGQPQHF. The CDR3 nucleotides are TGTGCCAGCAGCGGAGAGGGGGGTCAGCCCCAGCATTTT.

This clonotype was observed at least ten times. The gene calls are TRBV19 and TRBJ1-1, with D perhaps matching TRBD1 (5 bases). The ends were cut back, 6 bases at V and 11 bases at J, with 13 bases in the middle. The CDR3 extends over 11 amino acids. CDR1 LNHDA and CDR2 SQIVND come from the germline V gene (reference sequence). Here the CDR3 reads CASSRGIDAFF. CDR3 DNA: TGTGCCAGTAGCCGGGGGATTGACGCTTTCTTT.

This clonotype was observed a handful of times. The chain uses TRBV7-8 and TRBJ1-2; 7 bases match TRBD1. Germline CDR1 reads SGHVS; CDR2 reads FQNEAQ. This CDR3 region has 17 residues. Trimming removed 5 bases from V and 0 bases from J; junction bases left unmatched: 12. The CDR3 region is CASSPWIAGGANYGYTF. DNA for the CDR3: TGTGCCAGCAGCCCCTGGATCGCAGGGGGAGCTAACTATGGCTACACCTTC.

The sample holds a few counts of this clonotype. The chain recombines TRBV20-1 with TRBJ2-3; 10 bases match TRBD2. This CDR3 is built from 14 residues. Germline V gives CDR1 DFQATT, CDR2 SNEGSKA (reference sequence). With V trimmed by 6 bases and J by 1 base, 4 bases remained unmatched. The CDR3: CSAPTSGGTDTQYF. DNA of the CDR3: TGCAGTGCGCCAACTAGCGGGGGCACAGATACGCAGTATTTT.

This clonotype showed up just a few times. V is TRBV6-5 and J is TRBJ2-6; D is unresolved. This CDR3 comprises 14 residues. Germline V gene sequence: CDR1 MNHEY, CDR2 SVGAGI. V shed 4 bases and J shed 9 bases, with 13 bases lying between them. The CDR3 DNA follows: TGTGCCAGCAGTTCAGTCCGCCCCGGCAACGTCCTGACTTTC. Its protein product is CASSSVRPGNVLTF.

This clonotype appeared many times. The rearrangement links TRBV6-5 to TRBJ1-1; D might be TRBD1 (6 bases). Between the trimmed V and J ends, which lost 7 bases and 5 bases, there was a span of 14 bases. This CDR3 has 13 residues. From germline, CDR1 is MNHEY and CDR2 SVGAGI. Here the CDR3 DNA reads TGTGCCAGCACGAGGGGGGCTGGGACTGAAGCTTTCTTT. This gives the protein CASTRGAGTEAFF.

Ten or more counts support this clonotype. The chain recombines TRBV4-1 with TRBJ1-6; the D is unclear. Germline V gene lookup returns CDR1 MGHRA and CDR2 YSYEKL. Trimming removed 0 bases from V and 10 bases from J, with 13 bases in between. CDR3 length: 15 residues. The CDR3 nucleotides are TGCGCCAGCAGCCAAGAGGGAACCAGAGGGTCACCCCTCCACTTT. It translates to CASSQEGTRGSPLHF.

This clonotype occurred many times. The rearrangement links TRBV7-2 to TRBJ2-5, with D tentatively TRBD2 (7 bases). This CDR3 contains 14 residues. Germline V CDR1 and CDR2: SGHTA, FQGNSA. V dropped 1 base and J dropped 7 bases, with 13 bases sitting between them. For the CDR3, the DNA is TGTGCCAGCAGCTTAGTAGGGGGGGTCGGGACCCAGTACTTC. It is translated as CASSLVGGVGTQYF.

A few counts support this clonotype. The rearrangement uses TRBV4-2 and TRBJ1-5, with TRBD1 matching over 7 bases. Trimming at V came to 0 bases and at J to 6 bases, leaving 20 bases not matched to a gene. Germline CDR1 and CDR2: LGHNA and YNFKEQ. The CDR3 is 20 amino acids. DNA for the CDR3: TGTGCCAGCAGCCAAGATCAATTTTTCTCGGGACAGCAGAAAGGTCAGCCCCAGCATTTT. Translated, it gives CASSQDQFFSGQQKGQPQHF.

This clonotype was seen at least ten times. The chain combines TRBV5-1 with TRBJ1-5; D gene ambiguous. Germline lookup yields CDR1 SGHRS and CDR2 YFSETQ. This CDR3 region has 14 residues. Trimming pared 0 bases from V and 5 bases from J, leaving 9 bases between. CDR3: CASSLGSGYQPQHF. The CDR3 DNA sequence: TGCGCCAGCAGCTTGGGGTCCGGATATCAGCCCCAGCATTTT.

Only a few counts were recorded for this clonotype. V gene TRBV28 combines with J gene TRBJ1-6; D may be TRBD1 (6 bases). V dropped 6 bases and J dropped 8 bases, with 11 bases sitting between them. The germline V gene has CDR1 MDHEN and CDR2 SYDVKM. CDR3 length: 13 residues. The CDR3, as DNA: TGTGCCAGCAGGTCAGGGGTATATTCACCCCTCCACTTT. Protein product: CASRSGVYSPLHF.

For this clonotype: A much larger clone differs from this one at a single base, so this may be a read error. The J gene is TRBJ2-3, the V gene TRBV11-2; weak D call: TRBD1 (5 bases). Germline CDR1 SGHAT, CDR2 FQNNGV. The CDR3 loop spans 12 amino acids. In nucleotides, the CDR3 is TGTGCCAGCAGCTTGACGACAGATATGCAGTATTTT. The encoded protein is CASSLTTDMQYF. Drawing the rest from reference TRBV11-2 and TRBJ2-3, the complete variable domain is EAGVAQSPRYKIIEKRQSVAFWCNPISGHATLYWYQQILGQGPKLLIQFQNNGVVDDSQLPKDRFSAERLKGVDSTLKIQPAKLEDSAVYLCASSLTTDMQYFGPGTRLTVL.

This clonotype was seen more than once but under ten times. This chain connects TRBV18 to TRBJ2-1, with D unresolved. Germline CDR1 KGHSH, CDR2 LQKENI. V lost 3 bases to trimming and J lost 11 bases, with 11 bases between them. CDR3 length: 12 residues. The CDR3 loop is CASSPSGPQQFF. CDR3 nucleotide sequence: TGTGCCAGCTCACCCTCCGGGCCACAGCAGTTCTTC. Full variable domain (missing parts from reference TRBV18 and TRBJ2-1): NAGVMQNPRHLVRRRGQEARLRCSPMKGHSHVYWYRQLPEEGLKFMVYLQKENIIDESGMPKERFSAEFPKEGPSILRIQQVVRGDSAAYFCASSPSGPQQFFGPGTRLTVL.

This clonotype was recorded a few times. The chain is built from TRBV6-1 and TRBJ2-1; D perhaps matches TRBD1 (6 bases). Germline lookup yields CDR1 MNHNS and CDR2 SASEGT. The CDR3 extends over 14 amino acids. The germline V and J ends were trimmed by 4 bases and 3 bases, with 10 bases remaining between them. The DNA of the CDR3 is TGTGCCAGCAGTGCCCGGACAGTCTACAATGAGCAGTTCTTC. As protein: CASSARTVYNEQFF.

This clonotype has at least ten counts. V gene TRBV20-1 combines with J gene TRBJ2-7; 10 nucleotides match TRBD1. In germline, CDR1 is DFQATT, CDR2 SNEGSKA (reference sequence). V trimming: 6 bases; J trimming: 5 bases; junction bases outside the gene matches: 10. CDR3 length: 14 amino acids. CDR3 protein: CSATRDRGYDEQYF. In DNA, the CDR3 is TGCAGTGCAACCCGGGACAGGGGTTATGACGAGCAGTACTTC.

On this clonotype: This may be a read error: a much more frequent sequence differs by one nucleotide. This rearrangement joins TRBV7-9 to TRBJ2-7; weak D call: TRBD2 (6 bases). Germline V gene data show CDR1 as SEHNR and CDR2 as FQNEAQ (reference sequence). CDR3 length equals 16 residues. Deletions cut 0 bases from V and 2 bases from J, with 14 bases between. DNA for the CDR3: TGTGCCAGCAGCTTAGCGGAGGGAGAGATTCCCTACGAGCAGTACTTC. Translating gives CASSLAEGEIPYEQYF.

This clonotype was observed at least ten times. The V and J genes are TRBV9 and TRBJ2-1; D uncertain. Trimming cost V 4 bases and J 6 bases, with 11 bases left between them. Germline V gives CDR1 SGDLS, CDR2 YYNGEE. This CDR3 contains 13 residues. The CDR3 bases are TGTGCCAGCAGCCCCAGATCCCTCAATGAGCAGTTCTTC. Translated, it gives CASSPRSLNEQFF.

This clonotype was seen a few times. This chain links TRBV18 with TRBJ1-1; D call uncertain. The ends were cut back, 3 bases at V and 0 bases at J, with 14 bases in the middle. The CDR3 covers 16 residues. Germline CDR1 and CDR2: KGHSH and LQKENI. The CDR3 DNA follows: TGTGCCAGCTCACCTCCGAGTTCGATGATGAACACTGAAGCTTTCTTT. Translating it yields CASSPPSSMMNTEAFF.